This T cell receptor beta chain appears in the sequencing data of a study of blood T cell repertoires in COVID-19. Study background: Spain, Italy and the United States supplied samples that represented acute and convalescent COVID-19. The cDNA or gDNA used as material had been derived from T cells, B-cell-depleted T cells, or PBMCs.

Deletions cut 5 bases from V and 6 bases from J, with 9 bases between. This CDR3 comprises 12 residues. The germline V gene has CDR1 MNHEY and CDR2 SMNVEV (reference sequence). As originally analysed: Amplification with reference gene primers provided the estimates of nucleated cell counts. TCRdb's table, derived via immunoSEQ multiplex PCR, lists solely in-frame clones and lacks some. That table gives V, J and clone size, and the DNA gave D and trimming. The sample has fewer than 450,000 clones; about 93% are singletons. The sequencing input was peripheral blood. This sequence was found in a woman younger than 35 who had recovered from COVID-19. The chain links TRBV27 to TRBJ2-3; TRBD2 might be the D (6 bases). The CDR3 DNA is TGTGCCAGCAGTCACACTAGCGATACGCAGTATTTT. Protein: CASSHTSDTQYF.